The 31 T cell receptor beta chains listed next were all sequenced from one sample in a study of radiotherapy plus CTLA-4 blockade in lung cancer. TCRdb's copy holds only in-frame clones and misses some; the assay was immunoSEQ multiplex PCR. The table lists 40,000 to 60,000 clones, around 86% of them singletons. Material: peripheral blood, obtained from a patient treated with radiotherapy plus ipilimumab. The receptors derive from a human donor with non-small cell lung cancer who had stable disease on radiotherapy plus ipilimumab.

J is TRBJ2-7 and V is TRBV5-1; TRBD1 matches at 9 bases. V was clipped by 1 base and J by 6 bases; unmatched bases: 5. CDR3 length equals 14 residues. CDR1 is SGHRS and CDR2 is YFSETQ in the germline V gene. In DNA, the CDR3 is TGCGCCAGCAGCTTGAGGGGACAGGGTGCCGAGCAGTACTTC. Translation: CASSLRGQGAEQYF.

V usage is TRBV18 and J usage is TRBJ2-7; 10 bases map to TRBD2. Germline trimming cut 5 bases from V and 2 bases from J; bases unmatched to any gene: 6. CDR1 KGHSH and CDR2 LQKENI come from the germline V gene. This CDR3 comprises 15 residues. The CDR3 bases are TGTGCCAGCTCATTCGGGACTAGCGAAACCTACGAGCAGTACTTC. Amino acid sequence: CASSFGTSETYEQYF.

The V and J genes are TRBV4-1 and TRBJ2-5; 10 nucleotides agree with TRBD2. The V gene end was trimmed by 3 bases and the J gene end by 0 bases; junction bases not matched to a gene: 13. CDR3 size: 19 residues. Germline values: CDR1 MGHRA, CDR2 YSYEKL. CDR3 in DNA: TGCGCCAGCAGCCAGTGGGCTCCTCTACTAGCGGGATACCAAGAGACCCAGTACTTC. Translation gives CASSQWAPLLAGYQETQYF.

Only one count was recorded for this clone. The CDR3 DNA reads TGTGCCAGCAGCCAACAGGGGGCGCGGGCAGATACGCAGTATTTT. Residues: CASSQQGARADTQYF. The genes are TRBV7-3 and TRBJ2-3, with 9 bases identical to TRBD1. The CDR3 has 15 amino acids. The trim removed 5 bases at V and 4 bases at J, leaving 7 bases unmatched. Germline assignment: CDR1 SGHTA and CDR2 FQGTGA.

The chain links TRBV5-1 to TRBJ2-7; TRBD1 aligns across 7 bases. The CDR3 spans 13 residues. V lost 3 bases, J lost 5 bases, and 5 bases stayed unmatched. Germline V gene lookup returns CDR1 SGHRS and CDR2 YFSETQ. The CDR3 coding sequence is TGCGCCAGCAGCTGGGGCCAGGGGGACGAGCAGTACTTC. The encoded protein is CASSWGQGDEQYF.

The chain recombines TRBV28 with TRBJ1-5; 8 nucleotides align to TRBD1. Germline V gene data show CDR1 as MDHEN and CDR2 as SYDVKM. The length of the CDR3 is 15 residues. J was trimmed by 6 bases and V by 9 bases; bases with no gene match: 13. For the CDR3, the DNA is TGTGCCAGTAGACCACTACAGACAGGGGCTCAGCCCCAGCATTTT. Translating it yields CASRPLQTGAQPQHF.

The gene calls are TRBV4-2 and TRBJ2-5; 7 nucleotides agree with TRBD1. This CDR3 contains 16 residues. CDR1 is LGHNA, CDR2 YNFKEQ, per germline. Trimming removed 5 bases from V and 0 bases from J; junction bases left unmatched: 9. Written as DNA, the CDR3 is TGTGCCAGCAGCTTAACCCGGGACAGAGACCAAGAGACCCAGTACTTC. Translated, it gives CASSLTRDRDQETQYF.

The chain recombines TRBV5-8 with TRBJ1-6, with D possibly TRBD1 on 5 matching bases. The CDR3 is made up of 17 amino acids. The germline CDR1 and CDR2 sequences are SGHTS and YDEGEE. Trimming removed 4 bases from V and 5 bases from J, with 19 bases in between. The CDR3 DNA follows: TGTGCCAGCAGCCTTCATTTACAGGCTAACCATAATTCACCCCTCCACTTT. It is translated as CASSLHLQANHNSPLHF.

The V call is TRBV6-1, the J call TRBJ2-1; weak D call: TRBD2 (6 bases). The V end was cut by 6 bases, the J end by 4 bases, with 16 bases between. CDR1 and CDR2 from the germline V gene are MNHNS and SASEGT. The CDR3 consists of 15 residues. The CDR3 protein is CASSGTGRRYNEQFF. The CDR3 nucleotides read TGTGCCAGCAGCGGGACGGGGAGGAGGTACAATGAGCAGTTCTTC.

This chain joins TRBV7-2 and TRBJ2-5; D might be TRBD2 (7 bases). From germline, CDR1 is SGHTA and CDR2 FQGNSA. V shed 1 base and J shed 7 bases, with 19 bases lying between them. The CDR3 contains 16 residues. This CDR3 reads CASSLVGGGTGSTQYF. The CDR3 nucleotides are TGTGCCAGCAGCTTAGTAGGGGGGGGCACAGGGTCGACCCAGTACTTC.

This chain connects TRBV21-1 to TRBJ2-7; the table's D gene call, TRBD2, was not cross checked with the DNA. TRBV21-1 is a documented pseudogene. This CDR3 is built from 16 residues. The CDR3 here is CASRRELLHVLDEQYF. The DNA for the CDR3 is TGTGCCAGCAGGCGGGAGCTGCTACACGTGTTAGACGAGCAGTACTTC.

This chain joins TRBV7-9 and TRBJ2-1; D remains ambiguous. Germline V lookup: CDR1 SEHNR, CDR2 FQNEAQ (reference sequence). The CDR3 is 14 amino acids. Trimming took 0 bases from V and 4 from J, leaving 7 bases between them. CDR3 loop: CASSLASRYNEQFF. In DNA, the CDR3 is TGTGCCAGCAGCTTAGCGAGCAGGTACAATGAGCAGTTCTTC.

A few counts support this clone. J is TRBJ1-2 and V is TRBV7-2; 9 nucleotides line up with TRBD1. Trimming at V came to 5 bases and at J to 2 bases, leaving 6 bases not matched to a gene. CDR1 SGHTA and CDR2 FQGNSA come from the germline V gene. The CDR3 consists of 15 residues. As DNA, the CDR3 is TGTGCCAGCAGCCTACAGGGGGCGTGGAACTATGGCTACACCTTC. Translated: CASSLQGAWNYGYTF. Full variable domain (missing parts from reference TRBV7-2 and TRBJ1-2): GAGVSQSPSNKVTEKGKDVELRCDPISGHTALYWYRQSLGQGLEFLIYFQGNSAPDKSGLPSDRFSAERTGGSVSTLTIQRTQQEDSAVYLCASSLQGAWNYGYTFGSGTRLTVV.

The gene calls are TRBV9 and TRBJ2-5; TRBD2 aligns across 9 bases. The J call may not be correct, given that the DNA end is closer to TRBJ2-7. Germline V gene sequence: CDR1 SGDLS, CDR2 YYNGEE. The length of the CDR3 is 15 residues. This CDR3 reads CASSVGHGGRVEQYF. The CDR3 coding sequence is TGTGCCAGCAGCGTCGGTCATGGCGGGAGGGTCGAGCAGTACTTC.

This chain connects TRBV2 to TRBJ2-7, with TRBD2 matching over 11 bases. From germline, CDR1 is SNHLY and CDR2 FYNNEI. The CDR3 contains 15 residues. Trimming at V came to 3 bases and at J to 3 bases, leaving 4 bases not matched to a gene. The CDR3 reads CASSEGLAEVYEQYF. CDR3 nucleotides: TGTGCCAGCAGTGAGGGACTAGCGGAGGTCTACGAGCAGTACTTC. Looking up the rest from reference TRBV2 and TRBJ2-7 gives the full variable domain: EPEVTQTPSHQVTQMGQEVILRCVPISNHLYFYWYRQILGQKVEFLVSFYNNEISEKSEIFDDQFSVERPDGSNFTLKIRSTKLEDSAMYFCASSEGLAEVYEQYFGPGTRLTVT.

V and J are TRBV5-4 and TRBJ2-3; 10 bases are shared with TRBD2. J lost 2 bases, V lost 3 bases, and 6 bases had no gene match. Per germline, CDR1 SGHNT and CDR2 YYREEE (reference sequence). This CDR3 comprises 16 residues. CDR3 sequence reads: CASSSKLAGNTDTQYF. CDR3 coding DNA: TGTGCCAGCAGCTCCAAACTAGCGGGGAACACAGATACGCAGTATTTT.

The chain is built from TRBV30 and TRBJ1-6; D is unclear. Germline V CDR1 and CDR2: GTSNPN, SVGIG (reference sequence). The V gene lost 2 bases and the J gene lost 8 bases, with 4 bases spanning the gap. This CDR3 has 11 residues. CDR3 coding DNA: TGTGCCTGGAGTAGAGATTCACCCCTCCACTTT. Its protein is CAWSRDSPLHF.

CDR3 protein: CATSRSHSGRASETQYF. CDR3 nucleotide sequence: TGTGCCACCAGCAGATCTCATAGCGGGAGGGCCTCAGAGACCCAGTACTTC. V gene TRBV15 combines with J gene TRBJ2-5; 11 bases align to TRBD2. V was pared by 2 bases and J by 4 bases, with 9 bases of the junction left unmatched. CDR1 and CDR2 from the germline V gene are LNHNV and YYDKDF (reference sequence). The CDR3 has 17 residues.

This rearrangement joins TRBV4-3 to TRBJ2-5; D unresolved. Germline V gives CDR1 LGHNA, CDR2 YSLEER. CDR3 length: 15 amino acids. Deletions cut 0 bases from V and 5 bases from J, with 13 bases between. For the CDR3, the DNA is TGCGCCAGCAGCCAAGATGTTTACTCATCCGAGACCCAGTACTTC. Its translation is CASSQDVYSSETQYF.

V usage is TRBV5-4 and J usage is TRBJ1-1, with 11 bases that match TRBD1. Per germline, CDR1 SGHNT and CDR2 YYREEE (reference sequence). Losses at the gene ends were 5 bases for V and 5 bases for J; bases not matched to a gene: 8. The CDR3 loop spans 15 amino acids. In DNA form, the CDR3 reads TGTGCCAGCAGGGGACAGGGGGTACAAGGAACTGAAGCTTTCTTT. Protein product: CASRGQGVQGTEAFF.

The rearrangement links TRBV27 to TRBJ2-7; 11 bases agree with TRBD2. The CDR3 is 15 amino acids. Germline-derived CDR1 and CDR2 are MNHEY and SMNVEV (reference sequence). The V and J ends lost 4 bases and 3 bases, in that order; junction bases with no gene match: 5. In DNA form, the CDR3 reads TGTGCCAGCAGTTATGTAGCGGGAGGGAGCTACGAGCAGTACTTC. Its translation is CASSYVAGGSYEQYF.

This clone is a singleton in its sample. The rearrangement joins TRBV7-2 to TRBJ1-1; D is unclear. The CDR3 spans 11 residues. CDR1 is SGHTA, CDR2 FQGNSA, per germline. Trimming pared 4 bases from V and 3 bases from J, leaving 3 bases between. The CDR3 loop is CASSSYTEAFF. The CDR3 DNA sequence: TGTGCCAGCAGCTCTTACACTGAAGCTTTCTTT. Full variable domain (outside the CDR3, taken from reference TRBV7-2 and TRBJ1-1): GAGVSQSPSNKVTEKGKDVELRCDPISGHTALYWYRQSLGQGLEFLIYFQGNSAPDKSGLPSDRFSAERTGGSVSTLTIQRTQQEDSAVYLCASSSYTEAFFGQGTRLTVV.

This clone was seen a few times. This chain links TRBV5-8 with TRBJ2-1; the D gene is possibly TRBD2 (6 bases). The CDR3 spans 14 residues. Germline lookup yields CDR1 SGHTS and CDR2 YDEGEE. The V gene lost 2 bases and the J gene lost 9 bases, with 15 bases spanning the gap. CDR3 in DNA: TGTGCCAGCAGCTTTGTCGGGGACTGGGGTGAGCAGTTCTTC. It yields the protein CASSFVGDWGEQFF.

The J gene is TRBJ2-1, the V gene TRBV7-9, with unresolved D. The germline gives CDR1 SEHNR, CDR2 FQNEAQ (reference sequence). V was pared by 5 bases and J by 3 bases, with 11 bases between. This CDR3 contains 14 residues. CDR3: CASSAPEDYNEQFF. CDR3 coding DNA: TGTGCCAGCAGCGCGCCAGAGGACTACAATGAGCAGTTCTTC.

V and J are TRBV11-2 and TRBJ2-1; TRBD1 matches 7 bases. CDR1 is SGHAT, CDR2 FQNNGV, per germline. There are 16 residues in the CDR3. The V gene end was trimmed by 5 bases and the J gene end by 9 bases; junction bases not matched to a gene: 16. Written as DNA, the CDR3 is TGTGCCAGCAGCGTCACTCTAGGTCAGGGGGACGGTGAGCAGTTCTTC. It codes for CASSVTLGQGDGEQFF.

The chain recombines TRBV4-2 with TRBJ2-7; 11 bases align to TRBD1. The J segment lost 1 base and the V segment lost 3 bases, leaving 5 bases of the junction unmatched. The germline CDR1 and CDR2 sequences are LGHNA and YNFKEQ. This CDR3 comprises 16 residues. The DNA for the CDR3 is TGTGCCAGCAGCCAGAAGGGACAGGGGGGATCCTACGAGCAGTACTTC. As protein: CASSQKGQGGSYEQYF.

J is TRBJ2-3 and V is TRBV7-2; 12 positions match TRBD2. The length of the CDR3 is 15 residues. Germline CDR1 and CDR2: SGHTA and FQGNSA. J gave up 4 bases and V 5 bases, and 4 bases lay outside the gene matches. CDR3 nucleotides: TGTGCCAGCAGCCTGAGACTAGCGGGAGCAGATACGCAGTATTTT. This gives the protein CASSLRLAGADTQYF.

The rearrangement joins TRBV7-2 to TRBJ2-1; 9 bases match TRBD2. There are 15 residues in the CDR3. Germline V CDR1 and CDR2: SGHTA, FQGNSA. V lost 8 bases to trimming and J lost 4 bases; unmatched junction nucleotides: 9. This chain's CDR3 is CASLTGLAGYNEQFF. The CDR3 coding sequence is TGTGCCAGCTTAACGGGGCTAGCGGGGTACAATGAGCAGTTCTTC.

The rearrangement links TRBV11-1 to TRBJ2-2; D is unresolved. This CDR3 is built from 17 residues. Trimming cost V 1 base and J 0 bases, with 12 bases left between them. Germline-derived CDR1 and CDR2 are SGHAT and FQDESV (reference sequence). Here the CDR3 DNA reads TGTGCCAGCAGCTTAGGGGTGGTGCGGCCGAACACCGGGGAGCTGTTTTTT. As protein: CASSLGVVRPNTGELFF.

CDR3 residues: CASSQGAGEQFF. The DNA of the CDR3 is TGTGCCAGCAGTCAGGGGGCAGGTGAGCAGTTCTTC. The V gene is TRBV2, the J gene TRBJ2-1; TRBD1 agrees at 8 bases. The V and J ends lost 5 bases and 9 bases, in that order; junction bases with no gene match: 3. The CDR3 extends over 12 amino acids. CDR1 is SNHLY, CDR2 FYNNEI, per germline.

V gene TRBV19 combines with J gene TRBJ2-5; 7 nucleotides match TRBD2. Germline values: CDR1 LNHDA, CDR2 SQIVND (reference sequence). The CDR3 has 15 amino acids. With 6 bases clipped from V and 4 bases from J, the junction kept 11 bases outside the gene matches. CDR3 DNA: TGTGCCAGTAGCAAGGCCAGCGGGGAGGGAGAGACCCAGTACTTC. Protein: CASSKASGEGETQYF.